These 27 T cell receptor beta chains originate from one sample sequenced in a study of blood T cells in healthy people across ages. With a J-beta primer mix and a sample-barcoded 5' primer, a second PCR ran roughly 6 to 11 cycles. TCRdb re-derived calls from the 5' RACE reads in MiXCR, one entry per CDR3 protein. The data hold fewer than 950,000 distinct CDR3 sequences, with roughly 53% observed a single time. What was sequenced was blood. The receptor set was obtained from an elderly man in good health.

This chain connects TRBV20-1 to TRBJ2-1; TRBD1 might be the D (6 bases). The CDR3 is 14 amino acids. Trimming left V 4 bases short and J 7 bases short, with 17 bases between. The germline gives CDR1 DFQATT, CDR2 SNEGSKA (reference sequence). CDR3 sequence reads: CSATGDTTHNEQFF. The CDR3 DNA is TGCAGTGCTACTGGGGACACCACACATAATGAGCAGTTCTTC.

The chain is built from TRBV20-1 and TRBJ2-1, with unresolved D. Germline V gene sequence: CDR1 DFQATT, CDR2 SNEGSKA (reference sequence). The CDR3 is made up of 11 amino acids. V lost 4 bases, J lost 8 bases, and 9 bases lay in between. The CDR3 DNA is TGCAGTGCTATAATCCGCGATGAGCAGTTCTTC. Protein sequence: CSAIIRDEQFF.

The chain combines TRBV20-1 with TRBJ2-7; 10 nucleotides align to TRBD1. The ends lost 6 bases at V and 0 bases at J; junction bases unmatched: 5. Looked up from germline, CDR1 is DFQATT and CDR2 is SNEGSKA (reference sequence). This CDR3 comprises 14 residues. CDR3 residues: CSAARDRGSYEQYF. In nucleotides, the CDR3 is TGCAGTGCCGCCCGGGACAGGGGCTCCTACGAGCAGTACTTC.

The chain combines TRBV11-2 with TRBJ2-7, with D uncertain. The CDR3 runs to 14 residues. The germline V gene encodes CDR1 SGHAT and CDR2 FQNNGV. V lost 0 bases to trimming and J lost 2 bases, with 8 bases between them. The CDR3 loop reads CASSLDLGPYEQYF. CDR3 nucleotide sequence: TGTGCCAGCAGCTTAGATTTGGGCCCCTACGAGCAGTACTTC. The whole variable domain, filled in from reference TRBV11-2 and TRBJ2-7, reads EAGVAQSPRYKIIEKRQSVAFWCNPISGHATLYWYQQILGQGPKLLIQFQNNGVVDDSQLPKDRFSAERLKGVDSTLKIQPAKLEDSAVYLCASSLDLGPYEQYFGPGTRLTVT.

The gene calls are TRBV5-5 and TRBJ2-1; D perhaps matches TRBD2 (5 bases). From germline, CDR1 is SGHKS and CDR2 YYEKEE (reference sequence). The CDR3 sequence is 14 residues long. V lost 2 bases to trimming and J lost 13 bases, with 19 bases between them. The CDR3 spells CASSFSRTEETQFF. The CDR3 DNA reads TGTGCCAGCAGCTTCTCGCGGACTGAAGAGACCCAGTTCTTC. The variable domain in full, with the rest retrieved from reference TRBV5-5 and TRBJ2-1, is DAGVTQSPTHLIKTRGQQVTLRCSPISGHKSVSWYQQVLGQGPQFIFQYYEKEERGRGNFPDRFSARQFPNYSSELNVNALLLGDSALYLCASSFSRTEETQFFGPGTRLTVL.

The table lists this clonotype with a count of one. V gene TRBV5-6 combines with J gene TRBJ2-5, with 15 bases lining up with TRBD2. This CDR3 region has 17 residues. Germline CDR1 SGHDT, CDR2 YYEEEE. The V segment lost 3 bases and the J segment 1 base; nucleotides outside the gene matches: 4. CDR3 region: CASSWGLAGGSQETQYF. The DNA for the CDR3 is TGTGCCAGCAGCTGGGGACTAGCGGGAGGATCCCAAGAGACCCAGTACTTC.

V is TRBV28 and J is TRBJ2-1; 7 bases are a match to TRBD2. CDR3 size: 21 residues. Germline CDR1 reads MDHEN; CDR2 reads SYDVKM. V was pared by 5 bases and J by 0 bases, with 22 bases of the junction left unmatched. CDR3: CASSPFWLKIGRGSSYNEQFF. The CDR3 DNA reads as TGTGCCAGCAGTCCATTTTGGCTAAAGATTGGGAGGGGCTCCTCCTACAATGAGCAGTTCTTC.

The genes are TRBV27 and TRBJ2-1; 8 bases are shared with TRBD2. The CDR3 is 15 amino acids. V lost 3 bases to trimming and J lost 8 bases; unmatched junction nucleotides: 9. CDR1 is MNHEY and CDR2 is SMNVEV in the germline V gene (reference sequence). Here the CDR3 DNA reads TGTGCCAGCAGTTTCATGGCGGGAGGCCCTGATGAGCAGTTCTTC. It codes for CASSFMAGGPDEQFF.

This chain joins TRBV27 and TRBJ2-7, with 7 bases aligning to TRBD1. Germline CDR1 and CDR2: MNHEY and SMNVEV (reference sequence). The junction had 13 bases not matched to a gene; V was cut back by 2 bases and J by 6 bases. CDR3 length: 16 residues. The CDR3 sequence: CASSLGPTGQDREQYF. The DNA of the CDR3 is TGTGCCAGCAGTTTAGGGCCGACAGGGCAGGACCGCGAGCAGTACTTC.

This chain uses TRBV11-2 with TRBJ2-3, with 13 bases fitting TRBD2. The ends lost 3 bases at V and 1 base at J; junction bases unmatched: 4. CDR3 size: 17 residues. The V gene's germline CDR1 is SGHAT and CDR2 FQNNGV. The CDR3 is CASSFTSGRAGTDTQYF. CDR3 nucleotides: TGTGCCAGCAGCTTTACTAGCGGGAGGGCCGGCACAGATACGCAGTATTTT.

The gene calls are TRBV12-3 or TRBV12-4 and TRBJ2-3, with D possibly TRBD2 on 5 matching bases. The CDR3 runs to 15 residues. V lost 6 bases and J 1 base, leaving 14 bases between the germline ends. The CDR3 DNA reads as TGTGCCAGCAGAGGCTTCCTCGGGGGCACAGATACGCAGTATTTT. Amino acids: CASRGFLGGTDTQYF.

The chain is built from TRBV2 and TRBJ2-3; TRBD2 aligns across 9 bases. V dropped 3 bases and J dropped 14; count of bases not matched to a gene: 24. The CDR3 extends over 18 amino acids. Germline lookup yields CDR1 SNHLY and CDR2 FYNNEI. Here the CDR3 reads CASSDPSGRTITHRYAYF. CDR3 coding DNA: TGTGCCAGCAGTGATCCCAGCGGGAGGACCATTACTCACAGATACGCGTATTTT.

A word on this clonotype: One junction end disagrees with the germline gene, perhaps due to a read error. The chain combines TRBV3-1 with TRBJ2-4; TRBD1 is a possible D gene (7 bases). Germline-derived CDR1 and CDR2 are LGHDT and YNNKEL (reference sequence). The CDR3 is 14 residues long. The CDR3 is CASSLGGTDYEQCF. The CDR3 bases are TGTGCCAGCAGCCTAGGGGGGACAGACTACGAGCAGTGCTTC.

Concerning this clonotype itself: One junction end disagrees with the germline gene, perhaps due to a read error. V and J are TRBV15 and TRBJ2-7; the D gene is possibly TRBD2 (5 bases). Looked up from germline, CDR1 is LNHNV and CDR2 is YYDKDF (reference sequence). This CDR3 has 15 amino acids. CDR3 amino acids: CATSRDPGENNEHYF. DNA for the CDR3: TGTGCCACCAGCAGAGATCCTGGGGAGAACAATGAGCATTACTTC.

V usage is TRBV12-3 or TRBV12-4 and J usage is TRBJ1-1, with D unresolved. Trimming removed 2 bases from V and 3 bases from J, with 10 bases in between. This CDR3 has 14 residues. CDR3 sequence (DNA): TGTGCCAGCAGTTTACGGCCTTCGGACACTGAAGCTTTCTTT. Its translation: CASSLRPSDTEAFF.

The rearrangement links TRBV7-2 to TRBJ1-2, with D tentatively TRBD1 (5 bases). CDR3 length: 14 amino acids. V was trimmed by 2 bases and J by 1 base, leaving 8 bases between them. Per germline, CDR1 SGHTA and CDR2 FQGNSA. The DNA for the CDR3 is TGTGCCAGCAGCTTACGACAGATTAACTATGGCTACACCTTC. The encoded protein is CASSLRQINYGYTF. The variable domain in full, with the rest retrieved from reference TRBV7-2 and TRBJ1-2, is GAGVSQSPSNKVTEKGKDVELRCDPISGHTALYWYRQSLGQGLEFLIYFQGNSAPDKSGLPSDRFSAERTGGSVSTLTIQRTQQEDSAVYLCASSLRQINYGYTFGSGTRLTVV.

This clonotype was seen a few times. The rearrangement uses TRBV7-9 and TRBJ2-4; D not certain. The germline V gene encodes CDR1 SEHNR and CDR2 FQNEAQ (reference sequence). This CDR3 region has 15 residues. Trimming removed 5 bases at V and 3 bases at J, with 14 bases between. CDR3 DNA sequence: TGTGCCAGCAGCGTCGACGCTAGAGACAAAAACATTCAGTACTTC. Translated, it gives CASSVDARDKNIQYF.

The CDR3 DNA follows: TGTGCCAGCAGTTACTCGGCGGAGGGAGACGCGTATTTT. This codes for CASSYSAEGDAYF. The chain joins TRBV6-5 to TRBJ2-3; TRBD2 is a possible D gene (6 bases). The V gene's germline CDR1 is MNHEY and CDR2 SVGAGI. This CDR3 is built from 13 residues. V was shortened by 0 bases and J by 14 bases, with 15 bases between the two germline ends.

The rearrangement links TRBV7-2 to TRBJ2-5, with 12 bases matching TRBD1. The J call may be mistaken, given a closer DNA end match to TRBJ2-7. The germline CDR1 and CDR2 sequences are SGHTA and FQGNSA. The CDR3 loop spans 15 amino acids. The chain's CDR3 is CASQRDRGLSYEQYF. CDR3 DNA sequence: TGTGCCAGCCAACGGGACAGGGGGCTCTCCTACGAGCAGTACTTC.

This chain connects TRBV4-2 to TRBJ1-4; TRBD1 might be the D (5 bases). V gave up 0 bases and J gave up 0 bases, with 11 bases separating them. The CDR3 is 17 amino acids. Per the germline V gene, CDR1 is LGHNA and CDR2 is YNFKEQ. The CDR3 sequence: CASSQDPTGATNEKLFF. The CDR3 DNA sequence: TGTGCCAGCAGCCAAGACCCCACAGGTGCAACTAATGAAAAACTGTTTTTT.

This clonotype was observed a handful of times. The chain is built from TRBV7-9 and TRBJ2-1; 7 bases line up with TRBD2. V shed 1 base and J 6 bases; nucleotides not matched to a gene: 6. The germline CDR1 and CDR2 sequences are SEHNR and FQNEAQ (reference sequence). This CDR3 contains 15 residues. CDR3 loop: CASSLEAGATNEQFF. In DNA, the CDR3 is TGTGCCAGCAGCTTAGAGGCGGGAGCTACCAATGAGCAGTTCTTC.

This clonotype was observed a single time. The V call is TRBV5-5, the J call TRBJ2-7, with TRBD2 matching over 7 bases. There are 14 residues in the CDR3. The V and J ends lost 0 bases and 4 bases, in that order; junction bases with no gene match: 4. From germline, CDR1 is SGHKS and CDR2 YYEKEE (reference sequence). CDR3 sequence: CASSLGEGYYEQYF. The DNA for the CDR3 is TGTGCCAGCAGCTTGGGGGAGGGTTATTACGAGCAGTACTTC.

This clonotype was detected a few times. The chain joins TRBV5-1 to TRBJ1-2; D is undetermined. Germline V gene lookup returns CDR1 SGHRS and CDR2 YFSETQ. The CDR3 runs 13 residues. Trimming removed 0 bases from V and 7 bases from J, with 10 bases in between. DNA for the CDR3: TGCGCCAGCAGCTTGGAAGGGATCAGTGGCTACACCTTC. It translates to CASSLEGISGYTF.

V is TRBV2 and J is TRBJ2-7; 7 nucleotides agree with TRBD1. This CDR3 is 16 amino acids long. Germline CDR1 is SNHLY and CDR2 is FYNNEI. V lost 6 bases, J lost 2 bases, and 13 bases stayed unmatched. The CDR3 loop is CASRSLADRTPYEQYF. CDR3 nucleotides: TGTGCCAGCAGAAGCCTGGCGGACAGGACACCCTACGAGCAGTACTTC. Full variable domain (rest looked up from reference TRBV2 and TRBJ2-7): EPEVTQTPSHQVTQMGQEVILRCVPISNHLYFYWYRQILGQKVEFLVSFYNNEISEKSEIFDDQFSVERPDGSNFTLKIRSTKLEDSAMYFCASRSLADRTPYEQYFGPGTRLTVT.

DNA of the CDR3: TGTGCCAGCAGTTTACCGGGAAACCCTCCTAACTATGGCTACACCTTC. This encodes CASSLPGNPPNYGYTF. The rearrangement joins TRBV6-5 to TRBJ1-2; D call uncertain. CDR1 and CDR2 (germline): MNHEY, SVGAGI. Trimming left V 4 bases short and J 0 bases short, with 15 bases between. The CDR3 totals 16 residues.

This clonotype has more than one count but fewer than ten. The genes are TRBV4-2 and TRBJ2-6; 9 bases fit TRBD1. The trim removed 4 bases at V and 4 bases at J, leaving 11 bases unmatched. This CDR3 contains 18 residues. Germline V gene lookup returns CDR1 LGHNA and CDR2 YNFKEQ. The CDR3 region is CASSPVRDRVSGANVLTF. The DNA of the CDR3 is TGTGCCAGCAGCCCGGTCCGGGACAGGGTGTCCGGGGCCAACGTCCTGACTTTC.

The rearrangement links TRBV5-1 to TRBJ2-1, with 8 nucleotides matching TRBD1. The CDR3 sequence is 13 residues long. Germline V gives CDR1 SGHRS, CDR2 YFSETQ. The ends lost 7 bases at V and 7 bases at J; junction bases unmatched: 7. CDR3 sequence: CASLAGGLNEQFF. The CDR3 DNA follows: TGCGCCAGCTTGGCAGGGGGCTTGAATGAGCAGTTCTTC.